Below, 21 T cell receptor beta chains from the same sample are listed, as sequenced in a study of Ad26.COV2.S vaccination and SARS-CoV-2 variants. This sample's treatment: over 15 received Ad26.COV2.S at low or high dose, single or two shots; about 5 received placebo; per-sample allocation not given. Sampling happened 63 days after the first vaccine or placebo injection. The repertoire was sequenced with immunoSEQ multiplex PCR; TCRdb's copy has only in-frame clones and lacks some. The table lists 300,000 to 400,000 clones, 88% of them singletons. Specimen: peripheral blood, collected in a trial of Ad26.COV2.S vaccine versus placebo. These receptors all come from a person between 18 and 60 years old who received the Ad26.COV2.S COVID-19 vaccine or a placebo.

This sequence joins TRBV3-1 (or the pseudogene TRBV3-2) and TRBJ2-3; D is unclear. The CDR3 contains 14 residues. V dropped 3 bases and J dropped 1 base, with 8 bases sitting between them. The germline CDR1 and CDR2 sequences are LGHDT and YNNKEL (reference sequence). This CDR3 is CASSQARGTDTQYF. The CDR3 bases are TGTGCCAGCAGCCAGGCCCGTGGCACAGATACGCAGTATTTT.

V gene TRBV7-6 combines with J gene TRBJ2-7; perhaps TRBD1 as D (6 bases). CDR1 and CDR2 from the germline V gene are SGHVS and FNYEAQ. V lost 6 bases and J lost 0, with 15 bases in between. There are 15 residues in the CDR3. Written as DNA, the CDR3 is TGTGCCAGCAGTGATACAGGGATATTCTCCTACGAGCAGTACTTC. Its translation: CASSDTGIFSYEQYF. Full variable domain (rest looked up from reference TRBV7-6 and TRBJ2-7): GAGVSQSPRYKVTKRGQDVALRCDPISGHVSLYWYRQALGQGPEFLTYFNYEAQQDKSGLPNDRFSAERPEGSISTLTIQRTEQRDSAMYRCASSDTGIFSYEQYFGPGTRLTVT.

The CDR3 DNA reads TGTGCCAGCAGTCGCGCGTGGACAGCGCAAGAGACCCAGTACTTC. Translated: CASSRAWTAQETQYF. The chain uses TRBV27 and TRBJ2-5, with TRBD1 as a possible D gene (6 bases). This CDR3 is 15 amino acids long. From germline, CDR1 is MNHEY and CDR2 SMNVEV (reference sequence). V lost 5 bases to trimming and J lost 2 bases, with 15 bases between them.

The chain carries TRBV27 and TRBJ2-5, with D possibly called TRBD1 or TRBD2 (5 bases each). The CDR3 runs 14 residues. Between the trimmed V and J ends, which lost 3 bases and 5 bases, there was a span of 13 bases. Germline CDR1 is MNHEY and CDR2 is SMNVEV (reference sequence). This CDR3 is CASSLFPGQETQYF. In DNA form, the CDR3 reads TGTGCCAGCAGTTTGTTTCCGGGGCAGGAGACCCAGTACTTC.

The chain carries TRBV6-2 or TRBV6-3 and TRBJ2-3, with D maybe TRBD2 (6 bases). The germline gives CDR1 MNHEY, CDR2 SVGEGT. CDR3 size: 14 residues. V lost 6 bases and J lost 8, with 18 bases in between. The CDR3 reads CASSPGTFYSTQYF. The CDR3 DNA is TGTGCCAGCAGCCCTGGGACTTTTTATTCTACGCAGTATTTT.

The chain uses TRBV27 and TRBJ1-4; D remains ambiguous. CDR1 is MNHEY, CDR2 SMNVEV, per germline (reference sequence). This CDR3 is built from 12 residues. Trimming cost V 10 bases and J 7 bases, with 13 bases left between them. The CDR3 DNA follows: TGTGCCACCGGGTTTAGTGGTGAAAAACTGTTTTTT. Translating gives CATGFSGEKLFF.

This clone showed up many times. The chain employs TRBV12-3 or TRBV12-4 and TRBJ2-6; tentatively, D is TRBD1 or TRBD2 (6 bases each). V lost 6 bases, J lost 9 bases, and 12 bases lay in between. The CDR3 extends over 13 amino acids. The DNA for the CDR3 is TGTGCCAGCAGCGGCGGGACATTCAACGTCCTGACTTTC. Protein product: CASSGGTFNVLTF.

This clone was detected once. The chain combines TRBV6-1 with TRBJ1-2; TRBD1 might be the D (5 bases). The germline V gene has CDR1 MNHNS and CDR2 SASEGT. V was trimmed by 2 bases and J by 8 bases, leaving 18 bases between them. The CDR3 is made up of 15 amino acids. The CDR3 DNA sequence: TGTGCCAGCAGTGAAACTGATTTTGGGGGTGGCGGCTACACCTTC. It codes for CASSETDFGGGGYTF.

This chain links TRBV18 with TRBJ1-5, with 7 bases lining up with TRBD1. This CDR3 has 18 amino acids. After removal of 6 bases from V and 0 bases from J, the junction contained 14 bases not matched to a gene. Germline V gene lookup returns CDR1 KGHSH and CDR2 LQKENI. The CDR3 DNA reads as TGTGCCAGCTCGCCAGGGGGACAGCCGCTCGATAGCAATCAGCCCCAGCATTTT. Translating it yields CASSPGGQPLDSNQPQHF.

This chain uses TRBV19 with TRBJ2-7; the D is unclear. The CDR3 consists of 13 residues. Trimming took 1 base from V and 5 from J, leaving 9 bases between them. Germline V CDR1 and CDR2: LNHDA, SQIVND (reference sequence). This CDR3 is CASSIVGRNEQYF. CDR3 nucleotides: TGTGCCAGTAGTATAGTCGGACGGAACGAGCAGTACTTC.

This clone is a singleton in its sample. The V and J genes are TRBV5-4 and TRBJ1-2; tentatively, D is TRBD1 (5 bases). CDR1 and CDR2 (germline): SGHNT, YYREEE (reference sequence). This CDR3 has 16 residues. Trimming shortened V by 4 bases and J by 2 bases, and 18 bases separated the two germline ends. The CDR3 protein is CASSVGPTPDNYGYTF. The CDR3 DNA sequence: TGTGCCAGCAGCGTGGGACCAACTCCGGACAACTATGGCTACACCTTC.

The V gene is TRBV13, the J gene TRBJ1-1; the D gene is possibly TRBD1 (6 bases). This CDR3 comprises 14 residues. Deletions cut 6 bases from V and 1 base from J, with 12 bases between. Germline-derived CDR1 and CDR2 are PRHDT and FYEKMQ (reference sequence). The CDR3 coding sequence is TGTGCCAGCAGTTTGGACAGTGGGAACACTGAAGCTTTCTTT. This gives the protein CASSLDSGNTEAFF.

The V gene is TRBV7-9, the J gene TRBJ2-6, with D maybe TRBD1 (5 bases). This CDR3 spans 17 amino acids. Germline lookup yields CDR1 SEHNR and CDR2 FQNEAQ (reference sequence). Trimming removed 1 base at V and 0 bases at J, with 10 bases between. Here the CDR3 reads CASSLGQGDSGANVLTF. CDR3 nucleotide sequence: TGTGCCAGCAGCTTAGGTCAGGGCGACTCTGGGGCCAACGTCCTGACTTTC.

This clone has a single count. V gene TRBV19 combines with J gene TRBJ2-7; 9 nucleotides agree with TRBD2. Germline V lookup: CDR1 LNHDA, CDR2 SQIVND (reference sequence). The V and J ends lost 0 bases and 8 bases, in that order; junction bases with no gene match: 8. The CDR3 length is 15 residues. CDR3 DNA sequence: TGTGCCAGTAGTATAGATCGTGCTAGCGGGAAGAAGCAGTACTTC. This sequence encodes CASSIDRASGKKQYF.

The CDR3 sequence is CASTRIAGVGLSTDTQYF. The CDR3 bases are TGTGCCAGCACCCGAATAGCGGGAGTAGGGTTAAGCACAGATACGCAGTATTTT. V usage is TRBV27 and J usage is TRBJ2-3, with 9 bases fitting TRBD2. V shed 7 bases and J 0 bases; nucleotides not matched to a gene: 14. Germline assignment: CDR1 MNHEY and CDR2 SMNVEV (reference sequence). The CDR3 runs 18 residues.

The chain carries TRBV29-1 and TRBJ2-7; 8 bases are shared with TRBD1. Germline trimming cut 6 bases from V and 0 bases from J; bases unmatched to any gene: 4. Looked up from germline, CDR1 is SQVTM and CDR2 is ANQGSEA. The CDR3 covers 13 residues. The CDR3 region is CSVPGGASYEQYF. Written as DNA, the CDR3 is TGCAGCGTCCCAGGGGGCGCCTCCTACGAGCAGTACTTC.

This chain connects TRBV27 to TRBJ1-4; no clear D. Deletions cut 4 bases from V and 8 bases from J, with 11 bases between. The CDR3 covers 13 residues. Per germline, CDR1 MNHEY and CDR2 SMNVEV (reference sequence). The CDR3 reads CASSWSWAEKLFF. The CDR3 nucleotides read TGTGCCAGCAGTTGGAGTTGGGCGGAAAAACTGTTTTTT.

This chain connects TRBV7-9 to TRBJ2-7; TRBD2 aligns across 9 bases. Germline V gene data show CDR1 as SEHNR and CDR2 as FQNEAQ (reference sequence). The length of the CDR3 is 13 residues. Losses at the gene ends were 8 bases for V and 3 bases for J; bases not matched to a gene: 5. CDR3 sequence reads: CASGSGGLYEQYF. The CDR3 nucleotides read TGTGCCAGCGGTAGCGGGGGCCTCTACGAGCAGTACTTC.

The V and J genes are TRBV9 and TRBJ2-1; D gene unclear. Looked up from germline, CDR1 is SGDLS and CDR2 is YYNGEE. CDR3 length: 12 amino acids. Trimming left V 7 bases short and J 0 bases short, with 5 bases between. In nucleotides, the CDR3 is TGTGCCAGCCAGGACTCCTACAATGAGCAGTTCTTC. It encodes CASQDSYNEQFF.

The CDR3 DNA reads as TGTGCCAGCAGCGCGGGGACAGGGGGCGCGTCTCAGCCCCTCCACTTT. This encodes CASSAGTGGASQPLHF. The chain has TRBV9 and TRBJ1-6; TRBD1 matches at 12 bases. Per germline, CDR1 SGDLS and CDR2 YYNGEE. This CDR3 contains 16 residues. J was trimmed by 13 bases and V by 3 bases; bases with no gene match: 11. Full variable domain (remainder filled in from reference TRBV9 and TRBJ1-6): DSGVTQTPKHLITATGQRVTLRCSPRSGDLSVYWYQQSLDQGLQFLIQYYNGEERAKGNILERFSAQQFPDLHSELNLSSLELGDSALYFCASSAGTGGASQPLHFGNGTRLTVT.

The rearrangement links TRBV7-3 to TRBJ2-6, with D unclear. V was cut by 11 bases and J by 1 base, with 9 bases left in between. CDR1 SGHTA and CDR2 FQGTGA come from the germline V gene. The CDR3 sequence is 13 residues long. CDR3 protein: CAVRESGANVLTF. CDR3 nucleotide sequence: TGTGCCGTACGAGAATCTGGGGCCAACGTCCTGACTTTC. The variable domain in full, with the rest retrieved from reference TRBV7-3 and TRBJ2-6, is GAGVSQTPSNKVTEKGKYVELRCDPISGHTALYWYRQSLGQGPEFLIYFQGTGAADDSGLPNDRFFAVRPEGSVSTLKIQRTERGDSAVYLCAVRESGANVLTFGAGSRLTVL.